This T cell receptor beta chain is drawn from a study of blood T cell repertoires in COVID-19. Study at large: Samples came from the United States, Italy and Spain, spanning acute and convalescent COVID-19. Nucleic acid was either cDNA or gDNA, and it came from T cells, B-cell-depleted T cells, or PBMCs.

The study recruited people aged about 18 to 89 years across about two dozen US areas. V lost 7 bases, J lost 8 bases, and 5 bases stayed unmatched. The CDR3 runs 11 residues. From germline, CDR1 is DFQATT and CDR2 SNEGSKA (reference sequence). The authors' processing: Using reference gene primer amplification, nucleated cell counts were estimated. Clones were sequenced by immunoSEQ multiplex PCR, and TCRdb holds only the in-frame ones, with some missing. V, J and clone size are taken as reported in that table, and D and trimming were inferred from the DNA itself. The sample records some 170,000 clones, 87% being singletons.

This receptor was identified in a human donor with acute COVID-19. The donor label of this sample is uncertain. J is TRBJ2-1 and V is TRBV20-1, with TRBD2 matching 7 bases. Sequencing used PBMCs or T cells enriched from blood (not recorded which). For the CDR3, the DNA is TGCAGTGTCCAGCGGGGTGATGAGCAGTTCTTC. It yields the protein CSVQRGDEQFF.